The 10 T cell receptor beta chains in this list originate from one sample, sequenced in a study of CXCR3-negative and CXCR3-positive naive CD8 T cells. Libraries were UMI-labeled 5' RACE TRB cDNA. TCRdb re-called the 5' RACE reads; every CDR3 protein appears as one record, without DNA. The table lists 100,000 to 150,000 distinct CDR3 sequences, with 0.45% to 0.6% in the top ten. The material sequenced was naive CXCR3- CD8+ T cells from blood. Regarding subset: CD45RO-CCR7+CD27+CD95- naive CD8+ T cells lacking CXCR3 (TNR3-). These receptors were collected from a human donor in good health. Some clones in this sample may be carry-over from other donors' samples.

V usage is TRBV7-3 and J usage is TRBJ2-1; with no DNA, the TCRdb D assignment of TRBD1 cannot be verified. Germline V lookup: CDR1 SGHTA, CDR2 FQGTGA. The CDR3 length is 15 residues. The CDR3 here is CASRPDRDPKNEQFF.

The V call is TRBV29-1, the J call TRBJ2-1. The CDR3 loop spans 15 amino acids. CDR1 SQVTM and CDR2 ANQGSEA come from the germline V gene. CDR3 amino acids: CSGVGRGSSYNEQFF.

This CDR3 reads CASSSHLSTALNTEAFF. The chain has TRBV6-2 or TRBV6-3 and TRBJ1-1. CDR1 and CDR2 (germline): MNHEY, SVGEGT. The CDR3 is made up of 17 amino acids.

The chain is built from TRBV7-8 and TRBJ2-7; TCRdb calls TRBD1, which cannot be checked without DNA. The length of the CDR3 is 14 residues. CDR1 is SGHVS and CDR2 is FQNEAQ in the germline V gene. This chain's CDR3 is CASSASGGELEQYF.

V usage is TRBV28 and J usage is TRBJ2-1; the D gene TCRdb calls, TRBD1, cannot be checked with no DNA. Germline V lookup: CDR1 MDHEN, CDR2 SYDVKM. The CDR3 sequence is 13 residues long. The CDR3 is CASNTPPGHEQFF.

The chain is built from TRBV29-1 and TRBJ2-7; TCRdb's D call of TRBD1 is untestable without DNA. CDR1 and CDR2 (germline): SQVTM, ANQGSEA. CDR3 size: 12 residues. The CDR3 loop reads CSVEGTGVEQYF.

This sequence joins TRBV28 and TRBJ2-5; TCRdb's D gene call, TRBD1, goes unchecked for lack of DNA. The CDR3 extends over 15 amino acids. Per germline, CDR1 MDHEN and CDR2 SYDVKM. This chain's CDR3 is CASSPTGQGLQTQYF. Full variable domain (outside the CDR3, taken from reference TRBV28 and TRBJ2-5): DVKVTQSSRYLVKRTGEKVFLECVQDMDHENMFWYRQDPGLGLRLIYFSYDVKMKEKGDIPEGYSVSREKKERFSLILESASTNQTSMYLCASSPTGQGLQTQYFGPGTRLLVL.

V gene TRBV29-1 combines with J gene TRBJ2-1; lacking DNA, the TRBD2 call made by TCRdb goes unchecked. The CDR3 runs 16 residues. Germline V CDR1 and CDR2: SQVTM, ANQGSEA. The CDR3: CSVQSGRVGSYNEQFF.

V usage is TRBV5-1 and J usage is TRBJ1-4; TCRdb indicates TRBD1, and absent DNA this call remains unverified. The CDR3 contains 17 residues. CDR1 and CDR2 from the germline V gene are SGHRS and YFSETQ. CDR3 in amino acids: CASSLRTGASSNEKLFF.

This sequence joins TRBV29-1 and TRBJ1-1. Per germline, CDR1 SQVTM and CDR2 ANQGSEA. The CDR3 has 12 amino acids. CDR3 residues: CSVYPENTEAFF.